This TCR beta chain was obtained from a study of shared clonotypes between healthy human individuals. Study in general: Donors were a couple of women and three men aged 18 to 49.

Only in-frame clones appear in the TCRdb table, and some are missing; sequencing was by immunoSEQ multiplex PCR. The table lists about 2 million clones, about 94% of them singletons. The naive CD8 subset, CD45RO-negative cells positively selected for CCR7, excluded terminally differentiated effector memory CD45RA+ cells. The CDR3 is 15 amino acids. The V end was cut by 6 bases, the J end by 2 bases, with 13 bases between. From germline, CDR1 is PRHDT and CDR2 FYEKMQ (reference sequence). The sequence derives from a man aged 18 to 29 in good health. V gene TRBV13 combines with J gene TRBJ2-2, with D hard to call. Sequences were obtained from naive CD8+ T cells sorted from blood. The chain's CDR3 is CASSRERSNTGELFF. CDR3 DNA sequence: TGTGCCAGCAGTAGAGAGAGATCCAACACCGGGGAGCTGTTTTTT.